Listed here are 18 T cell receptor beta chains from one sample, sequenced in a study of cytomegalovirus exposure and HLA in healthy donors. Some clones are missing from TCRdb's copy, which holds only in-frame ones; the method was immunoSEQ multiplex PCR. The sample gives about 160,000 clones, more than 70% of which show up once; roughly a tenth is in the top ten. The sample taken for sequencing was PBMCs. Source of these receptors: a man aged 25-40 years in good health and CMV-seropositive.

The V gene is TRBV10-3, the J gene TRBJ2-1, with 10 bases identical to TRBD2. CDR1 and CDR2 from the germline V gene are ENHRY and SYGVKD. The J segment lost 7 bases and the V segment lost 4 bases, leaving 7 bases of the junction unmatched. This CDR3 region has 15 residues. CDR3 sequence: CAISAGAGGRNEQFF. For the CDR3, the DNA is TGTGCCATCAGTGCAGGAGCGGGAGGGCGGAATGAGCAGTTCTTC.

The rearrangement joins TRBV9 to TRBJ2-1, with D tentatively TRBD2 (6 bases). V lost 2 bases to trimming and J lost 0 bases, with 12 bases between them. Germline CDR1 is SGDLS and CDR2 is YYNGEE. There are 16 residues in the CDR3. The CDR3 coding sequence is TGTGCCAGCAGCGTGGAGACGGGAGCCTCCTACAATGAGCAGTTCTTC. It is translated as CASSVETGASYNEQFF.

V and J are TRBV2 and TRBJ1-2; 8 nucleotides match TRBD1. The CDR3 length is 14 residues. CDR1 and CDR2 from the germline V gene are SNHLY and FYNNEI. The J segment lost 4 bases and the V segment lost 5 bases, leaving 6 bases of the junction unmatched. CDR3 sequence: CASSPTGETYGYTF. CDR3 DNA sequence: TGTGCCAGCAGTCCGACAGGGGAAACCTATGGCTACACCTTC.

The genes are TRBV18 and TRBJ2-5, with 12 bases fitting TRBD2. CDR3 length: 19 amino acids. Germline V lookup: CDR1 KGHSH, CDR2 LQKENI. V lost 3 bases and J lost 2; bases outside the gene matches: 13. Here the CDR3 DNA reads TGTGCCAGCTCACCCCCCAGACTAGCGGGAGTCCCAGAACAAGAGACCCAGTACTTC. Protein sequence: CASSPPRLAGVPEQETQYF.

In regard to this clone: The same CDR3 is also encoded by other DNA sequences in this sample. The rearrangement uses TRBV28 and TRBJ2-3; D ambiguous. Trimming shortened V by 6 bases and J by 0 bases, and 4 bases separated the two germline ends. The CDR3 covers 12 residues. Germline CDR1 MDHEN, CDR2 SYDVKM. The chain's CDR3 is CASRASTDTQYF. The CDR3 nucleotides are TGTGCCAGCAGGGCTAGCACAGATACGCAGTATTTT. Full variable domain (remainder filled in from reference TRBV28 and TRBJ2-3): DVKVTQSSRYLVKRTGEKVFLECVQDMDHENMFWYRQDPGLGLRLIYFSYDVKMKEKGDIPEGYSVSREKKERFSLILESASTNQTSMYLCASRASTDTQYFGPGTRLTVL.

This chain connects TRBV9 to TRBJ2-7, with a weak D call TRBD1 (6 bases). Trimming removed 2 bases from V and 2 bases from J, with 11 bases in between. The CDR3 consists of 14 residues. Germline V CDR1 and CDR2: SGDLS, YYNGEE. CDR3 loop: CASSVADRPYEQYF. CDR3 nucleotides: TGTGCCAGCAGCGTCGCGGACAGACCCTACGAGCAGTACTTC.

As DNA, the CDR3 is TGCAGCGTTGAATACGGGACAGCCTACGAGCAGTACTTC. Protein product: CSVEYGTAYEQYF. The chain employs TRBV29-1 and TRBJ2-7; 7 nucleotides match TRBD1. The CDR3 is 13 amino acids. Unmatched junction bases numbered 3, after V lost 2 bases and J lost 2 bases. The germline CDR1 and CDR2 sequences are SQVTM and ANQGSEA.

The V call is TRBV5-8, the J call TRBJ2-1; D perhaps matches TRBD2 (5 bases). V lost 1 base, J lost 1 base, and 15 bases lay in between. The CDR3 has 17 amino acids. Germline CDR1 is SGHTS and CDR2 is YDEGEE. CDR3 protein: CASSLRWLRGSYNEQFF. The CDR3 bases are TGTGCCAGCAGCTTGAGGTGGCTCCGGGGTTCCTACAATGAGCAGTTCTTC. The variable domain in full, with the rest retrieved from reference TRBV5-8 and TRBJ2-1, is EAGVTQSPTHLIKTRGQQATLRCSPISGHTSVYWYQQALGLGLQFLLWYDEGEERNRGNFPPRFSGRQFPNYSSELNVNALELEDSALYLCASSLRWLRGSYNEQFFGPGTRLTVL.

This clone has only a few counts. The rearrangement links TRBV5-4 to TRBJ1-2; D not resolved. V dropped 0 bases and J dropped 5 bases, with 11 bases sitting between them. The CDR3 runs to 14 residues. CDR1 and CDR2 (germline): SGHNT, YYREEE (reference sequence). CDR3 bases: TGTGCCAGCAGCTTGGAGAATCGGCGGTATGGCTACACCTTC. This codes for CASSLENRRYGYTF.

V gene TRBV5-1 combines with J gene TRBJ2-6; D not resolved. CDR1 is SGHRS, CDR2 YFSETQ, per germline. The CDR3 sequence is 17 residues long. Trimming stripped 4 bases from V and 0 bases from J, with 14 bases between. The CDR3, as DNA: TGCGCCAGCAGCCTCCTTTTTGCAGGCTCTGGGGCCAACGTCCTGACTTTC. This encodes CASSLLFAGSGANVLTF.

V gene TRBV13 combines with J gene TRBJ2-1; TRBD1 might be the D (5 bases). Trimming stripped 5 bases from V and 6 bases from J, with 17 bases between. The CDR3 is 15 residues long. CDR1 and CDR2 from the germline V gene are PRHDT and FYEKMQ (reference sequence). The CDR3 DNA is TGTGCCAGCAGCCCCGACAGTCATGGGCGCAATGAGCAGTTCTTC. This gives the protein CASSPDSHGRNEQFF.

The V and J genes are TRBV2 and TRBJ2-7; 9 positions match TRBD1. Per germline, CDR1 SNHLY and CDR2 FYNNEI. V shed 6 bases, J shed 6 bases, and the junction held 6 bases outside the gene matches. The CDR3 covers 13 residues. In DNA form, the CDR3 reads TGTGCCAGCAGAGGGACAGGGATGATCGAGCAGTACTTC. Translation: CASRGTGMIEQYF.

V is TRBV7-2 and J is TRBJ2-1, with D unresolved. The V gene's germline CDR1 is SGHTA and CDR2 FQGNSA. The CDR3 covers 13 residues. V lost 4 bases, J lost 7 bases, and 11 bases lay in between. The CDR3 DNA is TGTGCCAGCAGCTGGCTTTTGGAGAATGAGCAGTTCTTC. This sequence encodes CASSWLLENEQFF.

V and J are TRBV10-3 and TRBJ1-2, with D possibly being TRBD1 (6 bases). Deletions cut 7 bases from V and 8 bases from J, with 17 bases between. This CDR3 spans 13 amino acids. The germline V gene has CDR1 ENHRY and CDR2 SYGVKD. CDR3 sequence (DNA): TGTGCCATCATCCCTGACCCAGGGGTCGGCTACACCTTC. The encoded protein is CAIIPDPGVGYTF.

V and J are TRBV9 and TRBJ1-2; the D gene is possibly TRBD1 (6 bases). The V end was cut by 3 bases, the J end by 7 bases, with 25 bases between. CDR3 length equals 17 residues. The V gene's germline CDR1 is SGDLS and CDR2 YYNGEE. The CDR3 protein is CASSETLGGALLSGYTF. The CDR3 bases are TGTGCCAGCAGCGAGACCCTCGGGGGGGCTCTACTTTCTGGCTACACCTTC. Full variable domain (rest looked up from reference TRBV9 and TRBJ1-2): DSGVTQTPKHLITATGQRVTLRCSPRSGDLSVYWYQQSLDQGLQFLIQYYNGEERAKGNILERFSAQQFPDLHSELNLSSLELGDSALYFCASSETLGGALLSGYTFGSGTRLTVV.

This clone was seen a handful of times. The chain employs TRBV9 and TRBJ1-5; 7 bases line up with TRBD1. CDR3 size: 15 residues. The ends lost 0 bases at V and 7 bases at J; junction bases unmatched: 7. CDR1 and CDR2 (germline): SGDLS, YYNGEE. CDR3 loop: CASSVAPAGGQPQHF. The CDR3 nucleotides read TGTGCCAGCAGCGTAGCCCCGGCAGGGGGGCAGCCCCAGCATTTT. The variable domain in full, completed from reference TRBV9 and TRBJ1-5, reads DSGVTQTPKHLITATGQRVTLRCSPRSGDLSVYWYQQSLDQGLQFLIQYYNGEERAKGNILERFSAQQFPDLHSELNLSSLELGDSALYFCASSVAPAGGQPQHFGDGTRLSIL.

The chain couples TRBV5-4 to TRBJ2-7; the match to TRBD2 covers 11 bases. This CDR3 region has 16 residues. Germline V gene data show CDR1 as SGHNT and CDR2 as YYREEE (reference sequence). Losses at the gene ends were 4 bases for V and 2 bases for J; bases not matched to a gene: 8. CDR3 amino acids: CASSPQLAGVPYEQYF. The DNA of the CDR3 is TGTGCCAGCAGCCCGCAACTAGCGGGGGTCCCCTACGAGCAGTACTTC.

This clone was detected once. V gene TRBV2 combines with J gene TRBJ1-2; D not resolved. The ends were cut back, 2 bases at V and 4 bases at J, with 8 bases in the middle. The germline CDR1 and CDR2 sequences are SNHLY and FYNNEI. The CDR3 sequence is 13 residues long. CDR3 DNA: TGTGCCAGCAGTGAACTGGTCGGCTATGGCTACACCTTC. This codes for CASSELVGYGYTF.